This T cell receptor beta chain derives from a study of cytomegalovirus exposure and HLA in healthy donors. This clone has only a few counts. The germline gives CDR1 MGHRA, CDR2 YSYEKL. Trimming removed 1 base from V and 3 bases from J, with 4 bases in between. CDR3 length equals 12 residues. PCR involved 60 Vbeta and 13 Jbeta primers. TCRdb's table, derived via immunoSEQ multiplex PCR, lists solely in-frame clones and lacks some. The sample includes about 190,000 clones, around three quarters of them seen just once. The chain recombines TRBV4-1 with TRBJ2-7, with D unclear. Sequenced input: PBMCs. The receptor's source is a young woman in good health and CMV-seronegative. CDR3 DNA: TGCGCCAGCAGCCAAGGCGTCTACGAGCAGTACTTC. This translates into CASSQGVYEQYF.